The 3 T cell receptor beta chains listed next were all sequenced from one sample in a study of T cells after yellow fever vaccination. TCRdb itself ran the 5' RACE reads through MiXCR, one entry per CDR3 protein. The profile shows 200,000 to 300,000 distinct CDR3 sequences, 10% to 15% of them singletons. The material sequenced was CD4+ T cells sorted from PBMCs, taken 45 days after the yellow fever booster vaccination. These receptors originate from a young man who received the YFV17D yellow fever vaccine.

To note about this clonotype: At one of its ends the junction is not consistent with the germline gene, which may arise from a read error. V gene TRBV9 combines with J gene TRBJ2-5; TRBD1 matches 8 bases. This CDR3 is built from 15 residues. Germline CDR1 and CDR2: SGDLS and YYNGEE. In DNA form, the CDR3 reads TGTGCCAACAGCGTAGCTCTGACAGGGGAAGAGACCCAGTACTTC. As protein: CANSVALTGEETQYF.

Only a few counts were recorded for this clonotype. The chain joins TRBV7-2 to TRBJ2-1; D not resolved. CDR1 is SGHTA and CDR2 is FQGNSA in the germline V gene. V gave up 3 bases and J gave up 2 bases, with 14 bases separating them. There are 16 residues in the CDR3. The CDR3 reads CASSFGVHPAYNEQFF. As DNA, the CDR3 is TGTGCCAGCAGCTTTGGGGTACACCCGGCCTACAATGAGCAGTTCTTC.

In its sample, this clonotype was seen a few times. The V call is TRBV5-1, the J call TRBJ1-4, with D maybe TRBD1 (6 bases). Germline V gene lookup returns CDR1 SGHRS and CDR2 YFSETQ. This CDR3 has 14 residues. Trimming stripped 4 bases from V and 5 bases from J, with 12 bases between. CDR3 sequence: CASSLGHDNEKLFF. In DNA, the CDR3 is TGCGCCAGCAGCCTGGGACACGACAATGAAAAACTGTTTTTT.